The following is a T cell receptor (beta chain) sequence with its context. In the study's own analysis: Estimation of nucleated cell counts was performed using reference gene primer amplification. Sequenced by immunoSEQ multiplex PCR; TCRdb stores in-frame clones only, minus some. V and J calls and clone size are those listed in that table; D and trimming were worked out from the DNA. This sample has roughly 200,000 clones, with around 90% found just once. The CDR3 covers 15 residues. V shed 0 bases and J 8 bases; nucleotides not matched to a gene: 5. Germline assignment: CDR1 SGDLS and CDR2 YYNGEE. This record comes from a study of blood T cell repertoires in COVID-19. Study-level information: Acute-phase and convalescent COVID-19 samples originated in the United States, Italy and Spain. Sources were T cells, B-cell-depleted T cells, or PBMCs; the material itself was cDNA or gDNA.

The TCR originated in a man between 70 and 80 years old with acute or convalescent COVID-19. The sequenced material came from peripheral blood. The chain combines TRBV9 with TRBJ1-4, with TRBD1 matching over 9 bases. CDR3 loop: CASSVEGTGNEKLFF. In DNA, the CDR3 is TGTGCCAGCAGCGTAGAAGGGACAGGGAACGAAAAACTGTTTTTT.